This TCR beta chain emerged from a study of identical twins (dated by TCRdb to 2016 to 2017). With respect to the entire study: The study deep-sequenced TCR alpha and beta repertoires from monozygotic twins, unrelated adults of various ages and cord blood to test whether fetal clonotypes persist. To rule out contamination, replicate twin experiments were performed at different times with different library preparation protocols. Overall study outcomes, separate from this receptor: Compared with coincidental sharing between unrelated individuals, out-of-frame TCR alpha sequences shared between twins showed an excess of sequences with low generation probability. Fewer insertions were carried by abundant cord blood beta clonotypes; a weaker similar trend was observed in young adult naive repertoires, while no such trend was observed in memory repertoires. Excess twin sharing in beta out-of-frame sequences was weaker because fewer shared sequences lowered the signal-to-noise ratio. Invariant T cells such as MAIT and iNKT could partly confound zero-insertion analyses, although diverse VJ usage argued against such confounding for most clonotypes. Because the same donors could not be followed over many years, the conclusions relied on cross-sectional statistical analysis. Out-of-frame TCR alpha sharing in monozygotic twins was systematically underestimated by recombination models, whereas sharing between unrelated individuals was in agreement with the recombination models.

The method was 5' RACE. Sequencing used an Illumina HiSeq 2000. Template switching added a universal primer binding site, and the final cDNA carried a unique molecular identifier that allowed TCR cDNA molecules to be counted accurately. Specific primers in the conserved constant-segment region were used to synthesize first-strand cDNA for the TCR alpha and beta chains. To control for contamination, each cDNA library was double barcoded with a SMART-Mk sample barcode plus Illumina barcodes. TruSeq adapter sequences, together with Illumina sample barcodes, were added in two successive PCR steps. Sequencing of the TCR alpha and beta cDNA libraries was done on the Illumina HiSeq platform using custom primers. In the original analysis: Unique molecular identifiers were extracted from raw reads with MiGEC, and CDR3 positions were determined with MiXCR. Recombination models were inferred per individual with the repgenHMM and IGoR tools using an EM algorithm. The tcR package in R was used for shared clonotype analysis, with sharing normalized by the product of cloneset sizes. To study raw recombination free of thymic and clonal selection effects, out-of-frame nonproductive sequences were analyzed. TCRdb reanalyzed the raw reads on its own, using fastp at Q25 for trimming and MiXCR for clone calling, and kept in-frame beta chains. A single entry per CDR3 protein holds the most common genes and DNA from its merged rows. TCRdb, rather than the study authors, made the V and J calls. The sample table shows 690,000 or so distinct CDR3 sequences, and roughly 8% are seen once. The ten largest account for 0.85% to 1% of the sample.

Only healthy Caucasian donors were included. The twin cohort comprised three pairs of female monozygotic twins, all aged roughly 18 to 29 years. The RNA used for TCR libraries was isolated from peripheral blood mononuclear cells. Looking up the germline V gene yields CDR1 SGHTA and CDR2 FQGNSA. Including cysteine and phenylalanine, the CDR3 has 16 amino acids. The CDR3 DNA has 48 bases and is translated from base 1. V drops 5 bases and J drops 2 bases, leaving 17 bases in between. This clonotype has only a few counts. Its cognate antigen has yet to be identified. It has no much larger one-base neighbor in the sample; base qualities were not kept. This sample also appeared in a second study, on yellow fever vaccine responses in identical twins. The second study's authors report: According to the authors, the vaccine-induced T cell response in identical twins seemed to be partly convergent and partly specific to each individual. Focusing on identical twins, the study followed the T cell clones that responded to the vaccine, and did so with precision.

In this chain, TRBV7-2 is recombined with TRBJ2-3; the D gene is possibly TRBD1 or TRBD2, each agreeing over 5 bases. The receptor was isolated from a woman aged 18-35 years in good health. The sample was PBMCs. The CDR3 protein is CASSRDQSLFTDTQYF. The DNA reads TGTGCCAGCAGCCGGGACCAGTCTCTGTTCACAGATACGCAGTATTTT.